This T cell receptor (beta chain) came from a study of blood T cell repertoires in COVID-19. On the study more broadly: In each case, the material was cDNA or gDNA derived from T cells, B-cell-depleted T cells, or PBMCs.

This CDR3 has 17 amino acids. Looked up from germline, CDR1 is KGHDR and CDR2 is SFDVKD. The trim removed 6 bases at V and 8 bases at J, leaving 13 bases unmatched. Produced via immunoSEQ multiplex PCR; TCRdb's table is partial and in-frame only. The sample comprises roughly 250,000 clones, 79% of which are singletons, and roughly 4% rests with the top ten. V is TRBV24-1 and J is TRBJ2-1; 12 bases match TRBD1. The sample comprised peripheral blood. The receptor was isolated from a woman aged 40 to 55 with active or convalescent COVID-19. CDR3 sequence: CATSPTAGTGGNDEQFF. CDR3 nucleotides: TGTGCCACCAGTCCAACCGCCGGGACAGGGGGCAACGATGAGCAGTTCTTC.